This T cell receptor (beta chain) was sequenced during a study of T-cell memory formation after mild COVID-19. Study results and caveats: Researchers found some responding clones in pre-infection memory, a sign that cross-reactive memory joined. Balance between CD4 and CD8 was seen in clones contracting day 15 to 85, and a CD4+ lean was seen in later expanders.

Turning to this clonotype: Its matching antigen is unknown.

TCRdb used MiXCR to reprocess the 5' RACE reads, holding one entry per CDR3 protein. Of roughly 280,000 distinct CDR3 sequences listed, 15% to 20% are singletons. The sequenced sample was PBMCs or a T cell subset sorted from them (not recorded which). This sequence originates from a man aged 18-30 years who had mild COVID-19 (a few samples of this study predate the infection). Cell type and time point are not known.

The CDR3 region has the DNA TGTGCCAGCTCACCTCCTGACAGGGAAGCTGAAGCTTTCTTT. It yields the protein CASSPPDREAEAFF. The V gene is TRBV18, the J gene TRBJ1-1, with 7 positions matching TRBD1. The CDR3 is 14 residues long. The V and J ends lost 3 bases and 6 bases, in that order; junction bases with no gene match: 7. Germline V gives CDR1 KGHSH, CDR2 LQKENI.